This TCR beta chain comes out of a study of T cell responses to AZD1222 COVID-19 vaccine. Across the whole study: Second-dose timings of about 4 or about 12 weeks were pooled.

As to this clone: What it binds is not known.

Trimming at V came to 7 bases and at J to 5 bases, leaving 14 bases not matched to a gene. This CDR3 has 16 amino acids. Germline loops: CDR1 SGHAT, CDR2 FQNNGV. Some clones are missing from TCRdb's copy, which holds only in-frame ones; the method was immunoSEQ multiplex PCR. The sample has 130,000 to 150,000 clones; roughly nine tenths are singletons. Points from the study as a whole: The repertoires were collected only after the peak T cell response. White British donors predominated, females outnumbered males, and clonal diversity was possibly underestimated. Regions 160-218 and 743-854 dominated among vaccine-associated CD4 TCRs spanning spike.

The sample was peripheral blood, taken on day 0 of AZD1222 vaccination. The sequence was obtained from an adult in good health. The V call is TRBV11-2, the J call TRBJ2-1, with 7 bases aligning to TRBD2. In DNA form, the CDR3 reads TGTGCCAGCACCTCATTTGTATTGGGGGGGAACAATGAGCAGTTCTTC. Protein: CASTSFVLGGNNEQFF. The complete variable domain, with remaining parts taken from reference TRBV11-2 and TRBJ2-1, reads EAGVAQSPRYKIIEKRQSVAFWCNPISGHATLYWYQQILGQGPKLLIQFQNNGVVDDSQLPKDRFSAERLKGVDSTLKIQPAKLEDSAVYLCASTSFVLGGNNEQFFGPGTRLTVL.